This TCR beta chain was recorded in a study of tumor-infiltrating lymphocytes in glioblastoma multiforme. TCR beta libraries were built from RNA through three nested multiplex PCR rounds using modified ARM-PCR. TCRdb used MiXCR to reprocess the multiplex PCR reads, holding one entry per CDR3 protein. In the table there are about 11,000 distinct CDR3 sequences, about 65% of which are singletons. Trimming took off 5 bases at V and 2 bases at J, with 13 bases between the two ends. The CDR3 sequence is 15 residues long. Germline assignment: CDR1 SEHNR and CDR2 FQNEAQ (reference sequence). This clonotype was counted ten times or more.

The chain has TRBV7-9 and TRBJ1-3, with D hard to call. The source is a male donor with glioblastoma. Sequenced: brain tumor tissue. Written as DNA, the CDR3 is TGTGCCAGCAGCGGCGGACCCTCTGCTGGAAACACCATATATTTT. This codes for CASSGGPSAGNTIYF.